The T cell receptor (beta chain) under discussion was sequenced for a study of siplizumab effects on memory and regulatory T cells. With respect to this clone: What it binds is not known.

Assay: immunoSEQ multiplex PCR; the TCRdb copy retains only in-frame clones and omits some. The sample holds around 100,000 clones, approximately 92% seen once. Study-level points and caveats: Solely a minor proportion of alloreactive clones could be assigned to unstimulated subsets. Memory cells seemed less diverse than naive T cells, which seemed major alloresponse contributors.

The CDR3 is 15 residues long. The V gene lost 3 bases and the J gene lost 0 bases, with 11 bases spanning the gap. Germline V gene sequence: CDR1 SEHNR, CDR2 FQNEAQ (reference sequence). This receptor was identified in a human donor in good health. J is TRBJ1-1 and V is TRBV7-9; D is perhaps TRBD1 (6 bases). The sequenced sample was CD4+ T cells sorted from blood. The CDR3 spells CASSFHRALNTEAFF. The CDR3 coding sequence is TGTGCCAGCAGCTTTCACAGGGCGTTGAACACTGAAGCTTTCTTT. Supplemented by reference TRBV7-9 and TRBJ1-1, the full variable domain reads DTGVSQNPRHKITKRGQNVTFRCDPISEHNRLYWYRQTLGQGPEFLTYFQNEAQLEKSRLLSDRFSAERPKGSFSTLEIQRTEQGDSAMYLCASSFHRALNTEAFFGQGTRLTVV.